The T cell receptor (beta chain) described here comes from a study of identical twins (TCRdb year 2016). As for the study more broadly: TCR alpha and beta repertoires from monozygotic twins, unrelated adults of various ages and cord blood were deep-sequenced to test whether fetal clonotypes persist. To rule out contamination, replicate twin experiments were performed at different times with different library preparation protocols.

General conclusions and limits of the study: Out-of-frame TCR alpha sharing in monozygotic twins was systematically underestimated by recombination models, whereas sharing between unrelated individuals was in agreement with the recombination models. In beta out-of-frame sequences, excess twin sharing was weaker, because having fewer shared sequences lowered the signal-to-noise ratio. Because the same donors could not be followed over many years, conclusions were based on cross-sectional statistical analysis. Invariant T cells such as MAIT and iNKT could partly confound zero-insertion analyses, although diverse VJ usage argued against such confounding for most clonotypes. Compared with coincidental sharing between unrelated individuals, out-of-frame TCR alpha sequences shared between twins showed an excess of sequences with low generation probability. Abundant cord blood beta clonotypes had fewer insertions, young adult naive repertoires showed a similar but weaker trend, and memory repertoires showed no such trend.

The germline V gene yields SGHRS for CDR1 and YFSETQ for CDR2. V drops 0 bases and J drops 1 base, leaving 6 bases in between. Including the terminal cysteine and phenylalanine, the CDR3 comprises 14 residues. The retained sequence is limited to the CDR3, 42 bases, with the frame set at the first base. This clonotype was seen a handful of times. It has no known antigen specificity. Nothing much larger sits one base from this clone, and base qualities are not available. Every donor was a healthy Caucasian. The twin cohort comprised three pairs of female monozygotic twins, all aged roughly 18 to 30 years. Positive isolation kits from Invitrogen were used to isolate CD4+ and CD8+ T cell populations. The library was produced with 5' RACE. TCRdb records Illumina HiSeq 2000 as the sequencer. Template switching introduced a universal primer binding site; the final cDNA contained a unique molecular identifier, enabling accurate counting of TCR cDNA molecules. First-strand cDNA for TCR alpha and beta chains was synthesized from specific primers in the conserved constant-segment region. To control for contamination, every cDNA library carried two barcodes: a SMART-Mk sample barcode plus Illumina barcodes. TruSeq adapter sequences and Illumina sample barcodes were added in two successive PCR steps. TCR alpha and beta cDNA libraries were sequenced on the Illumina HiSeq platform with custom primers. Turning to the authors' computational methods: Raw reads were processed with MiGEC to extract unique molecular identifiers, and MiXCR was used to determine CDR3 positions. Recombination models were inferred per individual with the repgenHMM and IGoR tools using an EM algorithm. Shared clonotypes were analyzed with the tcR package in R, and sharing was normalized by the product of cloneset sizes. To study raw recombination without the effects of thymic and clonal selection, out-of-frame nonproductive sequences were analyzed. Clones were called with MiXCR by TCRdb after fastp trimmed the public reads at Q25, and only in-frame beta chains were retained. One record per CDR3 amino acid sequence lists the most common genes and DNA. TCRdb, not the original authors, processed these V and J calls. This sample holds 350,000 to 600,000 distinct CDR3 sequences; approximately 14% were observed only once. Around 0.48% of the sample belongs to the ten largest clones.

These records were also assigned to another study, of yellow fever vaccine responses in identical twins. That second publication adds: According to the authors, in identical twins the way T cells responded to vaccination appeared partly convergent and partly personalized. Focusing on identical twins, the study followed the T cell clones that responded to the vaccine, and did so with precision.

The sample consisted of CD4+ T cells sorted from blood. The sequence joins TRBV5-1 to TRBJ2-3; the D segment cannot be called with confidence. This sequence was found in a woman aged 18-29 years in good health. The nucleotide sequence is TGCGCCAGCAGCTTGGGACACGGCACAGATACGCAGTATTTT. This codes for CASSLGHGTDTQYF.